This T cell receptor beta chain originates from a study of identical twins. Trimming cost V 4 bases and J 7 bases; bases outside gene matches: 8. The CDR3 is 15 residues long. The V gene's germline CDR1 is SGHDT and CDR2 YYEEEE. TCRdb passed the 5' RACE reads through MiXCR, listing each CDR3 protein once. The table shows about 240,000 distinct CDR3 sequences, with about 13% occurring only once. This clonotype was observed a few times. What it recognizes is unknown. Every sampled donor was Caucasian and healthy. The study, taken as a whole, reports: Sequences that were out-of-frame, alpha and twin-shared displayed an excess of low generation probability. Abundant cord blood beta clonotypes carried fewer insertions; memory repertoires showed none.

These same records also appear under a second study, on yellow fever vaccine responses in identical twins. According to that study: On the reported evidence, twins' vaccine T cell responses seemed partly convergent and partly personalized.

The specimen was memory (CD45RO+) T cells sorted from blood. The receptor was isolated from a woman between 18 and 30 years old in good health. V and J are TRBV5-6 and TRBJ2-2; 9 positions match TRBD1. The CDR3 coding sequence is TGTGCCAGCAGCCCGACAGGGGGGTCTTTCGGGGAGCTGTTTTTT. Its translation is CASSPTGGSFGELFF.